These 15 T cell receptor beta chains share one sample of origin, sequenced in a study of T cell responses to AZD1222 COVID-19 vaccine. Sequencing used immunoSEQ multiplex PCR; TCRdb keeps in-frame clones, though not all of them. Of roughly 120,000 clones listed, about nine tenths were seen once; the top ten hold 4% to 5.5%. Sequenced material: peripheral blood, taken on day 0 of AZD1222 vaccination. These receptors were taken from an adult in good health.

This clone was seen only once. V is TRBV18 and J is TRBJ1-5; possible D gene TRBD1, 5 bases. Trimming took 0 bases from V and 0 from J, leaving 9 bases between them. The CDR3 runs 16 residues. CDR1 and CDR2 from the germline V gene are KGHSH and LQKENI. CDR3 amino acids: CASSPPGGDSNQPQHF. Here the CDR3 DNA reads TGTGCCAGCTCACCACCGGGGGGGGATAGCAATCAGCCCCAGCATTTT.

The chain couples TRBV9 to TRBJ2-1, with a weak D call TRBD2 (6 bases). The germline V gene has CDR1 SGDLS and CDR2 YYNGEE. V was shortened by 2 bases and J by 0 bases, with 9 bases between the two germline ends. The CDR3 covers 15 residues. The CDR3 loop reads CASSVFGSSYNEQFF. The CDR3 region has the DNA TGTGCCAGCAGCGTCTTCGGGAGCTCCTACAATGAGCAGTTCTTC.

The chain combines TRBV15 with TRBJ2-5, with TRBD1 matching over 9 bases. The junction had 5 bases not matched to a gene; V was cut back by 4 bases and J by 2 bases. The germline V gene encodes CDR1 LNHNV and CDR2 YYDKDF (reference sequence). This CDR3 has 15 amino acids. The DNA for the CDR3 is TGTGCCACCAGCAAAGGACAGGGGCTACAAGAGACCCAGTACTTC. Encoded protein: CATSKGQGLQETQYF.

This clone was detected once. The V gene is TRBV6-5, the J gene TRBJ2-3; 7 nucleotides align to TRBD1. The CDR3 has 14 residues. Per the germline V gene, CDR1 is MNHEY and CDR2 is SVGAGI. V was pared by 6 bases and J by 2 bases, with 5 bases of the junction left unmatched. The CDR3 bases are TGTGCCAGCAGAAGGGACAGACACACAGATACGCAGTATTTT. This encodes CASRRDRHTDTQYF.

J is TRBJ1-2 and V is TRBV5-1, with 10 positions matching TRBD1. The length of the CDR3 is 13 residues. Germline assignment: CDR1 SGHRS and CDR2 YFSETQ. Trimming removed 4 bases from V and 5 bases from J; junction bases left unmatched: 2. This CDR3 is CASSPGQGYGYTF. In DNA form, the CDR3 reads TGCGCCAGCAGCCCGGGACAGGGGTATGGCTACACCTTC.

The chain combines TRBV2 with TRBJ2-7, with 9 bases fitting TRBD1. The CDR3 consists of 14 residues. Germline values: CDR1 SNHLY, CDR2 FYNNEI. The V and J ends lost 6 bases and 3 bases, in that order; junction bases with no gene match: 6. This CDR3 reads CASRYDRGNYEQYF. In DNA form, the CDR3 reads TGTGCCAGCAGGTACGACAGGGGGAACTACGAGCAGTACTTC.

The chain links TRBV2 to TRBJ1-6; 8 nucleotides agree with TRBD1. This CDR3 has 15 residues. Trimming at V came to 6 bases and at J to 5 bases, leaving 6 bases not matched to a gene. Germline assignment: CDR1 SNHLY and CDR2 FYNNEI. CDR3 residues: CASSSDRGNNSPLHF. In nucleotides, the CDR3 is TGTGCCAGCAGCTCCGACAGGGGCAATAATTCACCCCTCCACTTT.

This chain joins TRBV9 and TRBJ2-5; 7 bases line up with TRBD1. Germline V gene sequence: CDR1 SGDLS, CDR2 YYNGEE. J gave up 2 bases and V 4 bases, and 5 bases lay outside the gene matches. The CDR3 covers 14 residues. The CDR3 here is CASSLRQGQETQYF. DNA of the CDR3: TGTGCCAGCAGCCTTAGACAGGGTCAAGAGACCCAGTACTTC.

This chain connects TRBV29-1 to TRBJ2-3; 9 bases map to TRBD1. The CDR3 sequence is 13 residues long. The germline CDR1 and CDR2 sequences are SQVTM and ANQGSEA. Unmatched junction bases numbered 4, after V lost 7 bases and J lost 2 bases. The CDR3 here is CSAEQGATDTQYF. The CDR3 nucleotides are TGCAGCGCCGAACAGGGGGCCACAGATACGCAGTATTTT.

The gene calls are TRBV19 and TRBJ1-2; a weak D match, TRBD1 (5 bases). This CDR3 is built from 12 residues. CDR1 is LNHDA and CDR2 is SQIVND in the germline V gene (reference sequence). Trimming pared 11 bases from V and 11 bases from J, leaving 21 bases between. The CDR3 nucleotides read TGTGCCGTGAGGGAGGGAGGGGTTCGGTACACCTTC. Encoded protein: CAVREGGVRYTF.

The chain couples TRBV9 to TRBJ2-2, with unresolved D. The CDR3 has 13 residues. Germline loops: CDR1 SGDLS, CDR2 YYNGEE. V lost 3 bases and J lost 6, with 9 bases in between. The CDR3, as DNA: TGTGCCAGCAGCGCCGGTCTGGCCGGGGAGCTGTTTTTT. It translates to CASSAGLAGELFF.

The chain employs TRBV28 and TRBJ1-4; D call uncertain. The CDR3 totals 13 residues. CDR1 and CDR2 from the germline V gene are MDHEN and SYDVKM. Trimming took 4 bases from V and 3 from J, leaving 6 bases between them. In DNA, the CDR3 is TGTGCCAGCAGTTCCGGCTCTAATGAAAAACTGTTTTTT. This sequence encodes CASSSGSNEKLFF. Looking up the rest from reference TRBV28 and TRBJ1-4 gives the full variable domain: DVKVTQSSRYLVKRTGEKVFLECVQDMDHENMFWYRQDPGLGLRLIYFSYDVKMKEKGDIPEGYSVSREKKERFSLILESASTNQTSMYLCASSSGSNEKLFFGSGTQLSVL.

The chain couples TRBV6-5 to TRBJ1-1; 8 nucleotides align to TRBD1. The CDR3 loop spans 16 amino acids. With V trimmed by 4 bases and J by 3 bases, 10 bases remained unmatched. The germline CDR1 and CDR2 sequences are MNHEY and SVGAGI. CDR3 DNA: TGTGCCAGCAGTTCCAGTTGGGGACAGGTGTACACTGAAGCTTTCTTT. Its translation: CASSSSWGQVYTEAFF.

V and J are TRBV19 and TRBJ1-1; 9 nucleotides line up with TRBD1. Germline-derived CDR1 and CDR2 are LNHDA and SQIVND (reference sequence). J lost 1 base, V lost 4 bases, and 7 bases had no gene match. The CDR3 has 16 residues. The CDR3 sequence is CASSNGQGQPNTEAFF. CDR3 nucleotide sequence: TGTGCCAGTAGTAACGGACAGGGGCAACCGAACACTGAAGCTTTCTTT.

This chain joins TRBV25-1 and TRBJ1-6; D gene ambiguous. The CDR3 runs 15 residues. The V end lost 2 bases, the J end lost 9 bases, and 14 bases lay between the germline ends. Germline values: CDR1 MGHDK, CDR2 SYGVNS. The CDR3 loop reads CASSELLGSGSPLHF. Written as DNA, the CDR3 is TGTGCCAGCAGTGAACTTCTAGGGAGCGGTTCACCCCTCCACTTT.